These T cell receptor beta chains were read from a single sample in a study of T-cell reconstitution after alpha-beta-depleted transplantation in children. TCRdb re-analysed the PCR reads in MiXCR, keeping a single row per CDR3 protein. The table has hundreds of thousands of distinct CDR3 sequences, 16% seen once. This specimen was PBMCs, mostly from graft donor cells, taken 360 days after TCRalphabeta/CD19-depleted stem cell transplant. The receptors shown here come from a male patient aged 10-17 years who had a stem cell transplant for acute lymphoblastic leukemia, so the T cells may come from the graft donor. Each CDR3 is given with its conserved first and last residue. Fields, in order: CDR3 protein, CDR3 DNA, V gene, clone size, D gene, J gene. D genes are given only for firm matches. Some rows have no size entry. The others give once, few or many, or a class for an expanded clone.

CDR3: CASSDVSDTQYF
DNA: TGCGCCAGCAGTGACGTTTCGGATACGCAGTATTTT
V: TRBV10-1
size: -
D: -
J: TRBJ2-3

CDR3: CASSLRSRGFRRFF
DNA: TGTGCCAGCAGCTTGAGGTCGAGAGGATTCCGGAGGTTCTTC
V: TRBV5-6
size: few
D: -
J: TRBJ2-1

CDR3: CASSQMGPYEQYF
DNA: TGTGCCAGCAGCCAAATGGGACCCTACGAGCAGTACTTC
V: TRBV16
size: -
D: -
J: TRBJ2-7

CDR3: CASSYDPATSGSYNEQFF
DNA: TGTGCCAGCAGCTACGACCCCGCAACTAGCGGATCTTACAATGAGCAGTTCTTC
V: TRBV7-6
size: -
D: TRBD2
J: TRBJ2-1

CDR3: CASSTLLAGGPTDTQYF
DNA: TGTGCCAGCAGCACACTTTTAGCGGGAGGGCCCACAGATACGCAGTATTTT
V: TRBV12-3/TRBV12-4
size: many
D: TRBD2
J: TRBJ2-3

CDR3: CASSLNGGGTTDTQYF
DNA: TGCGCCAGCAGCTTGAACGGCGGGGGAACAACAGATACGCAGTATTTT
V: TRBV5-1
size: -
D: TRBD2
J: TRBJ2-3

CDR3: CALARGGNTGELFF
DNA: TGTGCCCTAGCCAGGGGTGGGAACACCGGGGAGCTGTTTTTT
V: TRBV11-2
size: -
D: -
J: TRBJ2-2

CDR3: CASSVVTGYNEQFF
DNA: TGTGCCAGCAGCGTAGTTACAGGCTACAATGAGCAGTTCTTC
V: TRBV9
size: many
D: -
J: TRBJ2-1

CDR3: CSARVGAGNQPQHF
DNA: TGCAGTGCTAGAGTGGGGGCGGGCAATCAGCCCCAGCATTTT
V: TRBV20-1
size: many
D: -
J: TRBJ1-5

CDR3: CASSLWEDPIGPYNEQFF
DNA: TGTGCCAGCAGCTTGTGGGAGGACCCCATCGGTCCGTACAATGAGCAGTTCTTC
V: TRBV7-3
size: -
D: -
J: TRBJ2-1

CDR3: CASRLPGRYEQYF
DNA: TGTGCCAGCAGACTTCCGGGACGGTACGAGCAGTACTTC
V: TRBV13
size: -
D: -
J: TRBJ2-7

CDR3: CSVDKGGYAETQYF
DNA: TGCAGCGTTGATAAAGGGGGATACGCTGAGACCCAGTACTTC
V: TRBV29-1
size: few
D: -
J: TRBJ2-5

CDR3: CASREGVATGELFF
DNA: TGTGCCAGCAGAGAGGGGGTTGCCACCGGGGAGCTGTTTTTT
V: TRBV2
size: few
D: -
J: TRBJ2-2

CDR3: CASSSLLSGYTQYF
DNA: TGTGCCAGCAGCTCCCTCCTTAGCGGGTATACGCAGTATTTT
V: TRBV5-5
size: few
D: TRBD2
J: TRBJ2-3

CDR3: CASSPVAARLGEQFF
DNA: TGCGCCAGCAGCCCGGTAGCGGCCCGGCTGGGGGAGCAGTTCTTC
V: TRBV5-1
size: -
D: -
J: TRBJ2-1

CDR3: CASSLIRSHEQFF
DNA: TGTGCCAGCAGCTTAATCCGGTCCCATGAGCAGTTCTTC
V: TRBV11-1
size: few
D: -
J: TRBJ2-1

CDR3: CASSIQGARGYTF
DNA: TGTGCCAGCAGCATACAGGGGGCCCGTGGCTACACCTTC
V: TRBV7-2
size: -
D: TRBD1
J: TRBJ1-2